This T cell receptor (beta chain) was sequenced for a study of T cells in Graves' hyperthyroidism and ophthalmopathy. Study outcomes and limitations: The authors' 13 V-J model separated ophthalmopathy from stable hyperthyroidism. Most thyroid clonotypes expanded above 0.001 appeared in blood too.

This clonotype was recorded a few times. Its antigen is still unknown. Uncontrolled infections, other autoimmune diseases, pregnancy or lactation led to exclusion of patients. Amplified regions were TCR beta CDR3 sequences from RNA transcripts. The HTBI primer set served for first-round RT-PCR of the TCR CDR3. TCRdb reprocessed the multiplex PCR reads with MiXCR, giving one entry per CDR3 protein. The sample shows 530,000 or so distinct CDR3 sequences, under 60% of them seen only once. The length of the CDR3 is 12 residues. V was clipped by 8 bases and J by 7 bases, with 14 bases between them. Germline V gives CDR1 MNHEY, CDR2 SMNVEV (reference sequence).

The receptor was isolated from a woman aged 18-29 years with Graves' hyperthyroidism. The chain has TRBV27 and TRBJ1-2; maybe TRBD1 (6 bases). Sequencing was carried out using peripheral blood or thyroid tissue (not recorded which). The CDR3 reads CASGGGAGGYTF. CDR3 sequence (DNA): TGTGCCAGCGGAGGGGGGGCAGGTGGCTACACCTTC.